The T cell receptor (beta chain) described here comes from a study of blood T cells in healthy people across ages. Study-level points and caveats: Long-lived donors had more naive CD4+ cells and higher diversity than aged donors. While age rose, TCR beta diversity per million T cells dropped in a roughly linear way.

This clonotype was recorded a few times. Its target is not known. CDR3 length equals 13 residues. Germline lookup yields CDR1 SQVTM and CDR2 ANQGSEA. V was clipped by 3 bases and J by 2 bases, with 9 bases between them. PCR was performed a second time for about 6 to 12 cycles using a sample-barcoded 5' primer and a J-beta primer mix. Each TCR beta cDNA got a 12-nucleotide random molecular identifier. From the 5' RACE reads, TCRdb called clonotypes with MiXCR, one entry per CDR3 protein. This sample has over 600,000 distinct CDR3 sequences, with just over 55% found just once. This clonotype was sampled from a middle-aged man in good health. The chain carries TRBV29-1 and TRBJ2-3, with unresolved D. What was sequenced was blood. The CDR3 DNA reads as TGCAGCGTTGATTGGATTTACACAGATACGCAGTATTTT. This encodes CSVDWIYTDTQYF.